Listed below are T cell receptor beta chains from one sample, sequenced in a study of regulatory T cells in long-lasting Graves disease. Each CDR3 protein is one row after TCRdb ran MiXCR on the multiplex PCR reads. The sample includes 400,000 to 550,000 distinct CDR3 sequences, less than 20% seen only once; the top ten take about 23%. The same data also contributed to another study, on T cells in Graves' hyperthyroidism and ophthalmopathy.

The material sequenced was peripheral blood mononuclear cells (PBMCs), taken at new diagnosis, from a patient treated with antithyroid drugs. The receptors originated from a young woman with Graves disease. CDR3s include the opening cysteine and the closing phenylalanine or tryptophan. Fields, in order: J gene, clone size, D gene, V gene, CDR3 protein, CDR3 DNA. D genes are given only for firm matches. Size is omitted from some rows. Given values are once, few, many or a class for expanded clones.

j_call: TRBJ2-5; clone_size: NA; d_call: NA; v_call: TRBV7-7; cdr3_aa: CASSLSRGINLTQYF; cdr3_nt: TGTGCTAGCAGCTTGTCCAGGGGAATAAATCTGACCCAGTACTTC
j_call: TRBJ2-1; clone_size: many; d_call: NA; v_call: TRBV28; cdr3_aa: CASSSGGATYNEQFF; cdr3_nt: TGTGCCAGCAGCTCAGGTGGCGCCACCTACAATGAGCAGTTCTTC
j_call: TRBJ2-1; clone_size: many; d_call: TRBD2; v_call: TRBV20-1; cdr3_aa: CSARGYTSGASNEQFF; cdr3_nt: TGCAGTGCTAGGGGTTATACTAGCGGAGCGTCCAATGAGCAGTTCTTC
j_call: TRBJ2-5; clone_size: NA; d_call: NA; v_call: TRBV5-1; cdr3_aa: CASSLAQGETQYF; cdr3_nt: TGCGCCAGCAGCTTGGCACAGGGAGAGACCCAGTACTTC
j_call: TRBJ2-1; clone_size: many; d_call: NA; v_call: TRBV28; cdr3_aa: CASVHRSSYNEQFF; cdr3_nt: TGTGCCAGCGTACACAGGAGCTCCTACAATGAGCAGTTCTTC
j_call: TRBJ2-7; clone_size: few; d_call: NA; v_call: TRBV10-1; cdr3_aa: CASSESERRYEQYF; cdr3_nt: TGCGCCAGCAGTGAGTCCGAGCGGAGGTACGAGCAGTACTTC
j_call: TRBJ1-1; clone_size: NA; d_call: NA; v_call: TRBV7-9; cdr3_aa: CASSLGVWDSTKTNTEAFF; cdr3_nt: TGTGCCAGCAGCTTAGGGGTCTGGGACTCTACAAAAACGAACACTGAAGCTTTCTTT
j_call: TRBJ2-1; clone_size: many; d_call: TRBD1; v_call: TRBV27; cdr3_aa: CASSFIPGTGGNEQFF; cdr3_nt: TGTGCCAGCAGTTTTATCCCCGGGACAGGGGGCAATGAGCAGTTCTTC
j_call: TRBJ2-7; clone_size: many; d_call: TRBD2; v_call: TRBV3-1; cdr3_aa: CASSQSPAELAGGYEQYF; cdr3_nt: TGTGCCAGCAGCCAAAGCCCGGCGGAACTAGCGGGAGGGTACGAGCAGTACTTC
j_call: TRBJ2-1; clone_size: NA; d_call: TRBD2; v_call: TRBV14; cdr3_aa: CASGEGTSGSRSYNEQFF; cdr3_nt: TGTGCCAGCGGGGAAGGGACTAGCGGGAGCCGCTCCTACAATGAGCAGTTCTTC
j_call: TRBJ2-7; clone_size: few; d_call: NA; v_call: TRBV7-2; cdr3_aa: CASSLKQGNEQYF; cdr3_nt: TGTGCCAGCAGCTTAAAACAGGGTAACGAGCAGTACTTC